This T cell receptor (beta chain) was captured in a study of neurological immune-mediated disorders (dated by TCRdb to about 2019). A note on the overall study: The study compared peripheral blood TCR-beta repertoires of HTLV-I-associated myelopathy (HAM/TSP) patients, multiple sclerosis patients and healthy controls using UMI-based sequencing. Technical triplicate libraries were sequenced to precisely calculate the variability in frequency of each individual clone. Longitudinal samples, technical triplicates and paired sorted CD4+ and CD8+ T-cell subsets, alongside PBMC samples, were included among the approximately 110 TCR-beta libraries. The cohort included 60 to 75 subjects: about 15 with HAM/TSP, around 34 with multiple sclerosis, and approximately 20 healthy controls.

CDR1 and CDR2 (DFQATT, SNEGSKA) derive from the germline V gene (reference sequence). From the cysteine through the phenylalanine, the CDR3 covers 12 amino acids. Here the CDR3 DNA is all that survives: 36 bases in frame from base 1. V drops 0 bases and J drops 0 bases, leaving 2 bases in between. cDNA synthesis used template-switch 5'RACE with a primer carrying a 10-nucleotide random unique molecular identifier tagging each TCR transcript. Every sequencing run yielded over 170 million TCR-beta sequences covering 15-18 subjects. Total RNA was extracted with the RNeasy kit. TCR-beta VDJ regions were amplified with primers for the TCR constant region and the 5'RACE anchor, using the KAPA Real-time Library Amplification kit. A first PCR added sample indexes and Illumina adaptors, and a second PCR then raised library yield. After purification with Ampure beads, the TCR product of roughly 650 bp was size-selected on a 2% E-gel SizeSelection system. Before pooling, libraries had their quality checked on a Bioanalyzer, their concentration measured with Qubit, and their quantity determined with the Kapa Library Quantification kit. An Illumina HiSeq 2500 was used to sequence the libraries paired-end at 2 x 150 bp. To increase sequence diversity, about 24-32% phiX was spiked into each library pool. The paper's processing steps were these. Quality-filtered reads were processed with the UMI-based MiGEC pipeline, and over 90% of raw TCR sequences were removed by the MiGEC pipeline during error correction. VDJ genes were aligned to IMGT germline references, and each clonotype was defined by a unique CDR3 amino acid sequence together with V-J genes. Clonal expansion, Shannon diversity and CDR3 relatedness (CalcPairwiseDistances, ClusterSamples) were evaluated with VDJtools, and phylogenetic trees were built with CLCbio workbench. Using coefficient-of-variation modelling across technical triplicates, the study counted a clone as expanded if it had at least 8 unique UMIs. Clones were called with MiXCR by TCRdb after fastp trimmed the public reads at Q25, and only in-frame beta chains were retained. Each entry is one CDR3 protein sequence, shown with its most common DNA and genes. TCRdb's processing, not the study's, gives the V and J calls here. In all, the sample holds approximately 40,000 distinct CDR3 sequences, and 20% to 25% of those were seen once. The ten largest make up about 4.5% of the sample.

Many counts were recorded for this clonotype. Its antigen remains unidentified. Per-nucleotide qualities are absent, and no much larger clonotype sits a single base away. This sample's time point label indicates: technical triplicate 3. For unsorted PBMC libraries, 2 million PBMCs were used after storage in RNAlater at -80 degrees C until RNA extraction. Peripheral blood underwent Ficoll-Hypaque density gradient centrifugation to isolate PBMCs, which were then cryopreserved in liquid nitrogen. Overall results and qualifications from the work: No identical CDR3 amino acid sequences were shared among expanded clones across subjects, suggesting private TCR-beta repertoires in all groups. The highest TCR clonal expansion was observed in HAM/TSP patients, whereas the lowest was observed in MS patients, even when compared with healthy controls.

The sequenced sample consisted of PBMCs. This TCR derives from a man in his 60s with HTLV-1-associated myelopathy (HAM/TSP). The rearranged chain carries TRBV20-1 and TRBJ1-2; no D segment can be confidently identified. In nucleotide form, the sequence is TGCAGTGCTAGAGATTCTAACTATGGCTACACCTTC. Its protein product is CSARDSNYGYTF.